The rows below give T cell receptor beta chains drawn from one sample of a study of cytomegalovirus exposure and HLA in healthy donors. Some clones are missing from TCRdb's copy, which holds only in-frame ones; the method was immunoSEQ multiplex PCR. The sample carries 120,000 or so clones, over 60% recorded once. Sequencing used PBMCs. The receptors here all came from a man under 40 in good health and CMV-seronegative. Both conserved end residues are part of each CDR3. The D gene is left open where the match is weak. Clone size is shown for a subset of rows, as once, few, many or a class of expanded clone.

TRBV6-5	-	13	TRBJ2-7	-	CASSLGSSYEQYF	TGTGCCAGCAGTTTGGGGAGCTCCTACGAGCAGTACTTC
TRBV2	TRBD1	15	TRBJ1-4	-	CASSYDRGLDEKLFF	TGTGCCAGCAGTTACGACAGGGGTTTAGATGAAAAACTGTTTTTT
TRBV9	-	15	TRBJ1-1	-	CASSAGTGLNTEAFF	TGTGCCAGCAGCGCGGGTACAGGGTTGAACACTGAAGCTTTCTTT
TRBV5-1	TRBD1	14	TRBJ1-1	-	CASSSGQGRDEAFF	TGCGCCAGCAGCTCGGGACAGGGGAGGGATGAAGCTTTCTTT
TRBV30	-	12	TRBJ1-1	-	CAWILLNTEAFF	TGTGCCTGGATACTATTGAACACTGAAGCTTTCTTT
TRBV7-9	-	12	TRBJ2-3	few	CASSFYADTQYF	TGTGCCAGCAGCTTCTACGCAGATACGCAGTATTTT
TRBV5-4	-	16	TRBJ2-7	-	CASSLGGLGRSYEQYF	TGTGCCAGCAGCTTGGGGGGCCTAGGGAGGTCCTACGAGCAGTACTTC
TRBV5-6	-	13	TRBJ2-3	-	CASSLGGPDTQYF	TGTGCCAGCAGCTTGGGGGGCCCAGATACGCAGTATTTT
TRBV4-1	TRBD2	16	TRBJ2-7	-	CASSQDLPSGAYEQYF	TGCGCCAGCAGCCAAGATCTTCCTAGCGGGGCCTACGAGCAGTACTTC
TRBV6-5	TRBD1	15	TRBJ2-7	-	CASSPLGQGVYEQYF	TGTGCCAGCAGTCCATTGGGACAGGGGGTGTACGAGCAGTACTTC
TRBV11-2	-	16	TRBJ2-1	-	CASVPERPSSYNEQFF	TGTGCCAGCGTGCCCGAGCGGCCTAGCTCCTACAATGAGCAGTTCTTC
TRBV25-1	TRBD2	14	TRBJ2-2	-	CASSGLADTGELFF	TGTGCCAGCAGTGGACTAGCGGACACCGGGGAGCTGTTTTTT
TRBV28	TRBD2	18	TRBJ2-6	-	CASSPRLGGRAGANVLTF	TGTGCCAGCAGTCCGCGGTTGGGGGGGAGGGCTGGGGCCAACGTCCTGACTTTC
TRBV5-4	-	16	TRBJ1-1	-	CASSPRGGEFLTEDFF	TGTGCCAGCAGCCCCCGGGGGGGGGAATTTTTGACTGAAGATTTCTTT
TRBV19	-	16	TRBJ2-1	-	CASSWPGRGSYNEQFF	TGTGCCAGTAGTTGGCCGGGCAGGGGATCCTACAATGAGCAGTTCTTC
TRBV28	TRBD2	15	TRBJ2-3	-	CASSLLAGLTDTQYF	TGTGCCAGCAGTCTACTAGCGGGATTAACAGATACGCAGTATTTT
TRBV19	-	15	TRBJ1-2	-	CASSITRDRSYGYTF	TGTGCCAGTAGTATTACCCGAGACAGGAGCTATGGCTACACCTTC
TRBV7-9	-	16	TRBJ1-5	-	CASSLEAGNSNQPQHF	TGTGCCAGCAGCCTAGAGGCAGGGAATAGCAATCAGCCCCAGCATTTT
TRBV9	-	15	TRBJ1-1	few	CASSVGHRAEAEAFF	TGTGCCAGCAGCGTAGGGCACAGGGCGGAGGCTGAAGCTTTCTTT
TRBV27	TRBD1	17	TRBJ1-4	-	CASSFTGGGLLGGKLFF	TGTGCCAGCAGTTTTACAGGGGGTGGGCTTTTGGGCGGAAAACTGTTTTTT
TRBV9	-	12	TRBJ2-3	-	CASSVLTDTQYF	TGTGCCAGCAGCGTTTTAACAGATACGCAGTATTTT
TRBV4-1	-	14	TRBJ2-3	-	CASSQRLLADTQYF	TGCGCCAGCAGCCAAAGACTCCTGGCAGATACGCAGTATTTT
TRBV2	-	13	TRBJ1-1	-	CASSETGLYEAFF	TGTGCCAGCAGCGAGACAGGATTGTATGAAGCTTTCTTT
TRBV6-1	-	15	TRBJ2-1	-	CASSERARGWGEQFF	TGTGCCAGCAGTGAAAGGGCAAGGGGGTGGGGTGAGCAGTTCTTC
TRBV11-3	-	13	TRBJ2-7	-	CASSLEGAGEQYF	TGTGCCAGCAGCTTAGAAGGGGCCGGCGAGCAGTACTTC
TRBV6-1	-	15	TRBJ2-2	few	CASKVAGAEGGELFF	TGTGCCAGCAAGGTGGCGGGGGCAGAGGGCGGGGAGCTGTTTTTT